The 12 T cell receptor beta chains presented below share a single source sample, sequenced in a study of blood T cell repertoires in COVID-19. Some clones are missing from TCRdb's copy, which holds only in-frame ones; the method was immunoSEQ multiplex PCR. Of about 26,000 clones listed, about 90% were seen once; the top ten hold about 3%. Sample: peripheral blood. These receptors were obtained from a human donor in a cohort sampled during active COVID-19.

This chain joins TRBV7-2 and TRBJ2-1; weak D call: TRBD1 (6 bases). The V and J ends lost 6 bases and 0 bases respectively, with 9 bases between them. The length of the CDR3 is 14 residues. Germline CDR1 and CDR2: SGHTA and FQGNSA. The CDR3 is CASRRGSSYNEQFF. The CDR3 DNA reads as TGTGCCAGCAGGAGGGGGAGCTCCTACAATGAGCAGTTCTTC.

The rearrangement uses TRBV29-1 and TRBJ1-1, with 8 bases lining up with TRBD1. Germline-derived CDR1 and CDR2 are SQVTM and ANQGSEA. V was pared by 6 bases and J by 6 bases, with 6 bases of the junction left unmatched. The CDR3 runs 12 residues. The CDR3 nucleotides read TGCAGCGTCGGACAGGGACTTTCTGAAGCTTTCTTT. Protein: CSVGQGLSEAFF.

V gene TRBV6-5 combines with J gene TRBJ1-5; possibly TRBD1 for D (5 bases). This CDR3 spans 13 amino acids. Germline CDR1 MNHEY, CDR2 SVGAGI. V lost 8 bases, J lost 6 bases, and 14 bases lay in between. Here the CDR3 reads CASCTVGGQPQHF. DNA of the CDR3: TGTGCCAGCTGTACAGTCGGGGGTCAGCCCCAGCATTTT.

J is TRBJ1-1 and V is TRBV2; D is unresolved. Looked up from germline, CDR1 is SNHLY and CDR2 is FYNNEI. V lost 3 bases, J lost 4 bases, and 9 bases lay in between. The CDR3 totals 13 residues. The CDR3 sequence: CASSERERTEAFF. CDR3 coding DNA: TGTGCCAGCAGTGAGCGAGAACGCACTGAAGCTTTCTTT. The complete variable domain, with remaining parts taken from reference TRBV2 and TRBJ1-1, reads EPEVTQTPSHQVTQMGQEVILRCVPISNHLYFYWYRQILGQKVEFLVSFYNNEISEKSEIFDDQFSVERPDGSNFTLKIRSTKLEDSAMYFCASSERERTEAFFGQGTRLTVV.

This clone was observed a few times. This chain links TRBV6-5 with TRBJ2-3; D gene ambiguous. This CDR3 contains 15 residues. V lost 0 bases and J 5 bases, leaving 12 bases between the germline ends. The V gene's germline CDR1 is MNHEY and CDR2 SVGAGI. The CDR3 DNA follows: TGTGCCAGCAGTTACTCGTCTGGAGCTGGAGATACGCAGTATTTT. Translation: CASSYSSGAGDTQYF.

The table lists this clone with a count of one. CDR3 coding DNA: TGTGCCAGCTCACTACAGGGCACGAACACCGGGGAGCTGTTTTTT. Amino acids: CASSLQGTNTGELFF. The chain is built from TRBV18 and TRBJ2-2, with D perhaps TRBD1 (6 bases). Deletions cut 4 bases from V and 0 bases from J, with 9 bases between. Germline loops: CDR1 KGHSH, CDR2 LQKENI. This CDR3 region has 15 residues.

This clone was found once. The rearrangement uses TRBV18 and TRBJ1-6, with TRBD1 identical over 9 bases. This CDR3 has 16 residues. From germline, CDR1 is KGHSH and CDR2 LQKENI. The DNA of the CDR3 is TGTTCCACTGTGGCCCCCCGGGACAGGGCCAATTCACCCCTCCACTTT. Protein sequence: CSTVAPRDRANSPLHF. Variable domain in full (rest from reference TRBV18 and TRBJ1-6): NAGVMQNPRHLVRRRGQEARLRCSPMKGHSHVYWYRQLPEEGLKFMVYLQKENIIDESGMPKERFSAEFPKEGPSILRIQQVVRGDSAAYFCSTVAPRDRANSPLHFGNGTRLTVT.

The chain employs TRBV5-1 and TRBJ1-1; no reliable D call. Germline CDR1 and CDR2: SGHRS and YFSETQ. The CDR3 is 14 amino acids. The V gene lost 4 bases and the J gene lost 4 bases, with 14 bases spanning the gap. Here the CDR3 DNA reads TGCGCCAGCAGCACCTCCGCGGTAGGCACTGAAGCTTTCTTT. Encoded protein: CASSTSAVGTEAFF.

The V gene is TRBV5-1, the J gene TRBJ2-7; D possibly corresponds to TRBD1 (5 bases). Germline assignment: CDR1 SGHRS and CDR2 YFSETQ. Trimming shortened V by 4 bases and J by 3 bases, and 11 bases separated the two germline ends. This CDR3 has 13 amino acids. This CDR3 is CASSPDRNYEQYF. The CDR3 DNA sequence: TGCGCCAGCAGCCCTGACAGAAACTACGAGCAGTACTTC.

This clone is a singleton in its sample. The genes are TRBV9 and TRBJ2-3; 13 bases are shared with TRBD2. The germline gives CDR1 SGDLS, CDR2 YYNGEE. The CDR3 consists of 19 residues. V was clipped by 4 bases and J by 1 base; unmatched bases: 12. CDR3 residues: CASSLPRTSGRGGTDTQYF. CDR3 DNA sequence: TGTGCCAGCAGCCTACCACGGACTAGCGGGAGAGGGGGCACAGATACGCAGTATTTT.

The J gene is TRBJ2-2, the V gene TRBV9; 14 bases are shared with TRBD2. The CDR3 contains 16 residues. Per the germline V gene, CDR1 is SGDLS and CDR2 is YYNGEE. V lost 4 bases to trimming and J lost 8 bases; unmatched junction nucleotides: 7. The CDR3 reads CASSPRTSGGSGELFF. DNA for the CDR3: TGTGCCAGCAGCCCTCGGACTAGCGGGGGGTCAGGGGAGCTGTTTTTT.

V is TRBV5-5 and J is TRBJ1-1; D perhaps matches TRBD1 (6 bases). The CDR3 extends over 11 amino acids. CDR1 and CDR2 (germline): SGHKS, YYEKEE (reference sequence). The V and J ends lost 6 bases and 7 bases respectively, with 10 bases between them. DNA for the CDR3: TGTGCCAGCAACTGGGGGCTTGAAGCTTTCTTT. It specifies CASNWGLEAFF.